These 15 T cell receptor beta chains originate from one sample sequenced in a study of T cell responses to AZD1222 COVID-19 vaccine. Measured with immunoSEQ multiplex PCR; TCRdb has only the in-frame clones, and not every one. The sample records nearly 110,000 clones, about 90% being singletons. This sample comprised peripheral blood, obtained 28 days after the second AZD1222 dose. These TCRs come from an adult who received the AZD1222 COVID-19 vaccine.

For the CDR3, the DNA is TGTGCCAGCAGTCAAAACCCAGTTTCGAACACCGGGGAGCTGTTTTTT. Translating it yields CASSQNPVSNTGELFF. The chain recombines TRBV6-2 or TRBV6-3 with TRBJ2-2; D is ambiguous. Germline-derived CDR1 and CDR2 are MNHEY and SVGEGT. With 5 bases removed from V and 0 bases from J, the gap between germline ends came to 13 bases. This CDR3 has 16 amino acids.

The rearrangement links TRBV2 to TRBJ1-2, with D unresolved. Trimming shortened V by 6 bases and J by 1 base, and 12 bases separated the two germline ends. The germline V gene encodes CDR1 SNHLY and CDR2 FYNNEI. The CDR3 loop spans 14 amino acids. The CDR3 DNA sequence: TGTGCCAGCAGCTCCTCGCAGCTTAACTATGGCTACACCTTC. This encodes CASSSSQLNYGYTF.

This sequence joins TRBV11-2 and TRBJ2-3; 14 nucleotides line up with TRBD2. Germline V lookup: CDR1 SGHAT, CDR2 FQNNGV. CDR3 length equals 16 residues. The junction had 3 bases not matched to a gene; V was cut back by 5 bases and J by 2 bases. This chain's CDR3 is CASSRLAGGNTDTQYF. The CDR3 bases are TGTGCCAGCAGCCGACTAGCGGGGGGGAACACAGATACGCAGTATTTT. The full variable domain, its missing parts supplied by reference TRBV11-2 and TRBJ2-3, is EAGVAQSPRYKIIEKRQSVAFWCNPISGHATLYWYQQILGQGPKLLIQFQNNGVVDDSQLPKDRFSAERLKGVDSTLKIQPAKLEDSAVYLCASSRLAGGNTDTQYFGPGTRLTVL.

J is TRBJ2-1 and V is TRBV6-5, with 10 bases lining up with TRBD1. The CDR3 runs 15 residues. Germline V CDR1 and CDR2: MNHEY, SVGAGI. V was clipped by 6 bases and J by 1 base; unmatched bases: 3. The CDR3: CASRGQGKSYNEQFF. CDR3 sequence (DNA): TGTGCCAGCAGGGGACAGGGGAAATCCTACAATGAGCAGTTCTTC.

This chain links TRBV2 with TRBJ2-3, with a tentative D call TRBD2 (6 bases). The ends were cut back, 10 bases at V and 4 bases at J, with 21 bases in the middle. The germline V gene encodes CDR1 SNHLY and CDR2 FYNNEI. The CDR3 is 15 residues long. The CDR3 sequence is CATRRGYMQADTQYF. DNA of the CDR3: TGTGCCACCAGGCGGGGCTATATGCAAGCAGATACGCAGTATTTT.

The chain is built from TRBV9 and TRBJ2-4; maybe TRBD2 (6 bases). The CDR3 totals 14 residues. Germline lookup yields CDR1 SGDLS and CDR2 YYNGEE. Trimming left V 0 bases short and J 8 bases short, with 12 bases between. CDR3 nucleotide sequence: TGTGCCAGCAGCGTAGTTGGAGGGGAAGACATTCAGTACTTC. Translated, it gives CASSVVGGEDIQYF.

This clone was observed at least ten times. J is TRBJ1-2 and V is TRBV3-1 (or the pseudogene TRBV3-2), with D hard to call. The length of the CDR3 is 13 residues. Germline V gene sequence: CDR1 LGHDT, CDR2 YNNKEL (reference sequence). Trimming left V 4 bases short and J 5 bases short, with 11 bases between. CDR3 loop: CASSLGPRYGYTF. The CDR3 nucleotides are TGTGCCAGCAGCCTCGGCCCGCGGTATGGCTACACCTTC.

The V call is TRBV19, the J call TRBJ2-7; the match to TRBD1 covers 7 bases. Germline V gives CDR1 LNHDA, CDR2 SQIVND (reference sequence). Unmatched junction bases numbered 8, after V lost 5 bases and J lost 1 base. The CDR3 extends over 15 amino acids. The CDR3 spells CASSPQPGGSYEQYF. The CDR3, as DNA: TGTGCCAGTAGTCCGCAGCCAGGGGGATCCTACGAGCAGTACTTC.

The V call is TRBV5-6, the J call TRBJ2-7; 7 positions match TRBD2. CDR3 length equals 15 residues. Trimming at V came to 3 bases and at J to 1 base, leaving 7 bases not matched to a gene. Germline CDR1 is SGHDT and CDR2 is YYEEEE. CDR3 residues: CASSWGTIGSYEQYF. DNA for the CDR3: TGTGCCAGCAGCTGGGGGACTATTGGGTCCTACGAGCAGTACTTC.

The rearrangement joins TRBV28 to TRBJ1-6; D perhaps matches TRBD1 (6 bases). Germline lookup yields CDR1 MDHEN and CDR2 SYDVKM. This CDR3 has 12 residues. Trimming took off 5 bases at V and 14 bases at J, with 13 bases between the two ends. The CDR3 spells CASSRGGNTLHF. The CDR3 DNA reads as TGTGCCAGCAGTCGGGGGGGCAACACCCTCCACTTT.

V is TRBV28 and J is TRBJ2-7, with a tentative D call TRBD2 (6 bases). The CDR3 length is 14 residues. Germline assignment: CDR1 MDHEN and CDR2 SYDVKM. Deletions cut 8 bases from V and 4 bases from J, with 18 bases between. The CDR3 sequence is CASLGAGLSYEQYF. CDR3 coding DNA: TGTGCCAGCCTAGGTGCGGGACTTAGTTACGAGCAGTACTTC.

The chain combines TRBV5-5 with TRBJ1-5, with no clear D. Germline V lookup: CDR1 SGHKS, CDR2 YYEKEE (reference sequence). This CDR3 has 15 residues. Trimming took 1 base from V and 0 from J, leaving 8 bases between them. The CDR3 bases are TGTGCCAGCAGCTTGCGTACAGATAGCAATCAGCCCCAGCATTTT. This gives the protein CASSLRTDSNQPQHF.

The chain links TRBV6-5 to TRBJ2-4; 10 nucleotides line up with TRBD1. CDR3 length equals 15 residues. Germline V lookup: CDR1 MNHEY, CDR2 SVGAGI. Losses at the gene ends were 5 bases for V and 6 bases for J; bases not matched to a gene: 7. CDR3 DNA: TGTGCCAGCAGTCGACTCTGGGACAGGGGAAACATTCAGTACTTC. The encoded protein is CASSRLWDRGNIQYF.

The rearrangement uses TRBV7-9 and TRBJ2-7, with TRBD1 matching 10 bases. CDR1 and CDR2 from the germline V gene are SEHNR and FQNEAQ (reference sequence). The CDR3 loop spans 15 amino acids. V was pared by 1 base and J by 5 bases, with 5 bases of the junction left unmatched. CDR3 amino acids: CASSLGRDRGHEQYF. The CDR3 DNA follows: TGTGCCAGCAGCTTAGGGCGGGACAGGGGCCACGAGCAGTACTTC.

The chain recombines TRBV30 with TRBJ1-2; D perhaps matches TRBD1 (6 bases). The V gene's germline CDR1 is GTSNPN and CDR2 SVGIG (reference sequence). The CDR3 totals 14 residues. The germline V and J ends were trimmed by 4 bases and 4 bases, with 16 bases remaining between them. CDR3: CAWNWGGQVYGYTF. In DNA, the CDR3 is TGTGCCTGGAACTGGGGGGGGCAGGTCTATGGCTACACCTTC.